The 13 T cell receptor beta chains presented below share a single source sample, sequenced in a study of blood T cell repertoires in COVID-19. Clones were read by immunoSEQ multiplex PCR, and TCRdb kept only the in-frame ones, dropping some. Seen here are approximately 300,000 clones, around 87% observed once, and the top ten hold 1%. Sequenced sample: peripheral blood. These receptors originate from a man aged 50 to 59 with active or convalescent COVID-19.

V usage is TRBV2 and J usage is TRBJ1-2; D is possibly TRBD1 (6 bases). The CDR3 contains 17 residues. Germline V gene data show CDR1 as SNHLY and CDR2 as FYNNEI. Trimming took off 4 bases at V and 6 bases at J, with 24 bases between the two ends. This CDR3 is CASSVATGPSARDGYTF. CDR3 sequence (DNA): TGTGCCAGCAGTGTTGCGACAGGCCCCTCCGCGAGAGATGGCTACACCTTC. Full variable domain (rest looked up from reference TRBV2 and TRBJ1-2): EPEVTQTPSHQVTQMGQEVILRCVPISNHLYFYWYRQILGQKVEFLVSFYNNEISEKSEIFDDQFSVERPDGSNFTLKIRSTKLEDSAMYFCASSVATGPSARDGYTFGSGTRLTVV.

The chain recombines TRBV5-1 with TRBJ2-6, with a possible D match to TRBD2 (5 bases). The germline CDR1 and CDR2 sequences are SGHRS and YFSETQ. Trimming pared 3 bases from V and 4 bases from J, leaving 17 bases between. The CDR3 is made up of 17 amino acids. The CDR3 region is CASSSPPGSSGANVLTF. For the CDR3, the DNA is TGCGCCAGCAGCTCCCCCCCGGGGAGCTCCGGGGCCAACGTCCTGACTTTC. The variable domain in full, with the rest retrieved from reference TRBV5-1 and TRBJ2-6, is KAGVTQTPRYLIKTRGQQVTLSCSPISGHRSVSWYQQTPGQGLQFLFEYFSETQRNKGNFPGRFSGRQFSNSRSEMNVSTLELGDSALYLCASSSPPGSSGANVLTFGAGSRLTVL.

The CDR3 spells CASSVNRGGDQPQHF. CDR3 in DNA: TGTGCCAGCTCAGTAAACAGGGGGGGCGATCAGCCCCAGCATTTT. The chain is built from TRBV18 and TRBJ1-5; 8 nucleotides align to TRBD1. CDR3 length: 15 amino acids. Germline V gene sequence: CDR1 KGHSH, CDR2 LQKENI. J was trimmed by 5 bases and V by 5 bases; bases with no gene match: 8.

The chain combines TRBV18 with TRBJ1-5; D uncertain. CDR3 size: 21 residues. Per the germline V gene, CDR1 is KGHSH and CDR2 is LQKENI. Trimming cost V 0 bases and J 0 bases, with 24 bases left between them. CDR3 region: CASSPPVRDIHPLTSNQPQHF. CDR3 coding DNA: TGTGCCAGCTCACCACCGGTCCGCGACATCCATCCTCTTACTAGCAATCAGCCCCAGCATTTT.

The chain has TRBV28 and TRBJ2-7, with 7 positions matching TRBD1. CDR1 is MDHEN, CDR2 SYDVKM, per germline. V shed 1 base and J 0 bases; nucleotides not matched to a gene: 9. This CDR3 is 17 amino acids long. As DNA, the CDR3 is TGTGCCAGCAGTTTATACCAAGCGCCAGGGGGCTCCTACGAGCAGTACTTC. Amino acids: CASSLYQAPGGSYEQYF.

The DNA for the CDR3 is TGTGCCAGCAGTCGGGGACAGCTCACTGAAGCTTTCTTT. It is translated as CASSRGQLTEAFF. The gene calls are TRBV3-1 (or the pseudogene TRBV3-2) and TRBJ1-1; 7 bases agree with TRBD1. V shed 6 bases, J shed 4 bases, and the junction held 5 bases outside the gene matches. The length of the CDR3 is 13 residues. Germline V gene data show CDR1 as LGHDT and CDR2 as YNNKEL (reference sequence).

Concerning this clone itself: Mismatch with germline at one junction end may stem from a read error. V gene TRBV7-7 combines with J gene TRBJ2-2; no firm D call. Germline V gene lookup returns CDR1 SSHAT and CDR2 FNYEAQ (reference sequence). CDR3 size: 15 residues. The CDR3 nucleotides read TGTGCTAGCAGCGACACGAATCATGGTCCCGGGGAGCTGTTTTTT. It codes for CASSDTNHGPGELFF.

The V and J genes are TRBV29-1 and TRBJ2-3; tentatively, D is TRBD2 (6 bases). Germline V CDR1 and CDR2: SQVTM, ANQGSEA. Trimming took off 0 bases at V and 5 bases at J, with 21 bases between the two ends. The CDR3 covers 17 residues. The chain's CDR3 is CSVEDLSGREEVDTQYF. DNA of the CDR3: TGCAGCGTTGAAGATCTATCGGGCAGGGAGGAGGTAGATACGCAGTATTTT.

The genes are TRBV19 and TRBJ1-1; D is ambiguous. The CDR3 extends over 17 amino acids. Germline CDR1 and CDR2: LNHDA and SQIVND (reference sequence). Trimming shortened V by 3 bases and J by 5 bases, and 22 bases separated the two germline ends. The DNA for the CDR3 is TGTGCCAGTAGTATCAACAACTACGCAATATCGGGGACTGAAGCTTTCTTT. This codes for CASSINNYAISGTEAFF.

The chain uses TRBV7-2 and TRBJ2-3; 7 bases map to TRBD1. The CDR3 extends over 15 amino acids. With 5 bases clipped from V and 0 bases from J, the junction kept 5 bases outside the gene matches. CDR1 and CDR2 (germline): SGHTA, FQGNSA. The DNA for the CDR3 is TGTGCCAGCAGCCTAGACAGGGTCAGCACAGATACGCAGTATTTT. Its protein is CASSLDRVSTDTQYF.

The chain carries TRBV5-4 and TRBJ1-1; 7 nucleotides align to TRBD1. The CDR3 runs to 15 residues. V dropped 4 bases and J dropped 3; count of bases not matched to a gene: 9. Germline lookup yields CDR1 SGHNT and CDR2 YYREEE (reference sequence). The chain's CDR3 is CASSEPGGSYTEAFF. CDR3 DNA sequence: TGTGCCAGCAGCGAACCAGGGGGGTCTTACACTGAAGCTTTCTTT.

This chain uses TRBV27 with TRBJ2-1; a weak D match, TRBD2 (5 bases). Germline V lookup: CDR1 MNHEY, CDR2 SMNVEV (reference sequence). V lost 5 bases to trimming and J lost 4 bases, with 39 bases between them. The CDR3 runs 23 residues. CDR3: CASSPRLTQPLPQNLYQYNEQFF. The CDR3 nucleotides are TGTGCCAGCAGTCCTAGACTAACTCAGCCACTGCCTCAAAATCTCTACCAATACAATGAGCAGTTCTTC.

The V call is TRBV4-2, the J call TRBJ2-7; 11 bases line up with TRBD2. Germline CDR1 and CDR2: LGHNA and YNFKEQ. The CDR3 is 14 amino acids. Trimming took 4 bases from V and 2 from J; bases not matched to a gene: 1. As DNA, the CDR3 is TGTGCCAGCAGCCGTAGCGGGAGGGCCTACGAGCAGTACTTC. As protein: CASSRSGRAYEQYF.